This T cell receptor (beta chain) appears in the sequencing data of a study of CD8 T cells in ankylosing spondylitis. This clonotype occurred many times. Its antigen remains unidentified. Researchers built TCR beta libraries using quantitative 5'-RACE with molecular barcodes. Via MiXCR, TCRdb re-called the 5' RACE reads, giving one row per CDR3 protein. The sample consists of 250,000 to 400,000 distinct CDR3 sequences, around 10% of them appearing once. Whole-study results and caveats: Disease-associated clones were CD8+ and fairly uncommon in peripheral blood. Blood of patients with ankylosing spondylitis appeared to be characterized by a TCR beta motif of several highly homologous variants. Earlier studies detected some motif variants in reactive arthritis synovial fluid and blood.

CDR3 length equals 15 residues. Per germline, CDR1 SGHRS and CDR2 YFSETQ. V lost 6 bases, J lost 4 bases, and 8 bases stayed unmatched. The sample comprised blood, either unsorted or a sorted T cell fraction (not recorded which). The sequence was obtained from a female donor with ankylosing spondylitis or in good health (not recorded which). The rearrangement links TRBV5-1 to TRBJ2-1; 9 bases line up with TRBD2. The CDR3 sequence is CASTSRAGGYNEQFF. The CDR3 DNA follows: TGCGCCAGCACTAGTCGGGCGGGAGGGTACAATGAGCAGTTCTTC. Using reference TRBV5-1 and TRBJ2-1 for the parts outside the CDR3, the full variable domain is KAGVTQTPRYLIKTRGQQVTLSCSPISGHRSVSWYQQTPGQGLQFLFEYFSETQRNKGNFPGRFSGRQFSNSRSEMNVSTLELGDSALYLCASTSRAGGYNEQFFGPGTRLTVL.